This entry lists 32 T cell receptor beta chains sequenced from one sample in a study of response to subunit inactivated influenza vaccine. TCRdb analysed the RT-PCR reads with MiXCR anew, one entry per CDR3 protein. Of around 850,000 distinct CDR3 sequences listed, around 20% were seen once; the top ten hold approximately 10%. Sequenced material: PBMCs from blood, taken roughly 5 days after vaccination. The receptors come from a man in his fifties who received an inactivated influenza vaccine.

This clonotype was picked up a small number of times. The chain carries TRBV7-9 and TRBJ1-2; D is unclear. The germline V and J ends were trimmed by 2 bases and 7 bases, with 17 bases remaining between them. This CDR3 region has 15 residues. Germline CDR1 and CDR2: SEHNR and FQNEAQ (reference sequence). Here the CDR3 reads CASSLRGPYAVGYTF. The CDR3 region has the DNA TGTGCCAGCAGCTTACGTGGGCCCTATGCGGTTGGCTACACCTTC.

In this sample, this clonotype turned up a few times. This chain connects TRBV6-1 to TRBJ1-2; no definite D call. This CDR3 is built from 11 residues. Germline loops: CDR1 MNHNS, CDR2 SASEGT. Trimming pared 1 base from V and 13 bases from J, leaving 10 bases between. CDR3 coding DNA: TGTGCCAGCAGTGAAGTGTCAGCTAGCACCTTC. This codes for CASSEVSASTF.

This clonotype was seen a handful of times. The genes are TRBV4-3 and TRBJ2-4; D uncertain. This CDR3 region has 12 residues. V shed 3 bases and J shed 5 bases, with 5 bases lying between them. The germline V gene has CDR1 LGHNA and CDR2 YSLEER. The CDR3 sequence is CASSQRENIQYF. The CDR3 nucleotides read TGCGCCAGCAGCCAGAGAGAAAACATTCAGTACTTC.

DNA of the CDR3: TGCGCCAGCAGGCACAGGGGGGGGGTAGCGGGAGTCCAGGATGAGCAGTTCTTC. It translates to CASRHRGGVAGVQDEQFF. V is TRBV4-3 and J is TRBJ2-1; tentatively, D is TRBD2 (9 bases). Germline loops: CDR1 LGHNA, CDR2 YSLEER. The CDR3 loop spans 18 amino acids. Trimming removed 6 bases at V and 8 bases at J, with 29 bases between.

This clonotype was picked up a small number of times. The chain carries TRBV11-1 and TRBJ2-1; the D is unclear. The germline V gene has CDR1 SGHAT and CDR2 FQDESV (reference sequence). The CDR3 totals 19 residues. V gave up 2 bases and J gave up 0 bases, with 20 bases separating them. The CDR3 reads CASSLMWSRRKSSYNEQFF. CDR3 bases: TGTGCCAGCAGCTTAATGTGGAGCAGGCGGAAGAGCTCCTACAATGAGCAGTTCTTC.

This clonotype was recorded a few times. The chain has TRBV7-9 and TRBJ2-1, with TRBD2 identical over 7 bases. CDR1 SEHNR and CDR2 FQNEAQ come from the germline V gene (reference sequence). The CDR3 totals 15 residues. J lost 4 bases, V lost 2 bases, and 5 bases had no gene match. CDR3 amino acids: CASSLRREYYNEQFF. CDR3 sequence (DNA): TGTGCCAGCAGCTTAAGGCGGGAGTATTACAATGAGCAGTTCTTC.

The chain recombines TRBV5-1 with TRBJ2-5; the match to TRBD1 covers 8 bases. The CDR3 extends over 16 amino acids. Germline assignment: CDR1 SGHRS and CDR2 YFSETQ. J was trimmed by 5 bases and V by 6 bases; bases with no gene match: 15. The CDR3, as DNA: TGCGCCAGCAAGGCCGGCTCCAGGACAGGGACGGAGACCCAGTACTTC. It specifies CASKAGSRTGTETQYF.

In its sample, this clonotype was seen many times. The chain links TRBV29-1 to TRBJ2-3; the D is unclear. The CDR3 contains 12 residues. V was trimmed by 3 bases and J by 4 bases, leaving 8 bases between them. Germline-derived CDR1 and CDR2 are SQVTM and ANQGSEA. The chain's CDR3 is CSVDGSSDTQYF. CDR3 sequence (DNA): TGCAGCGTTGATGGTAGCTCAGATACGCAGTATTTT.

The CDR3 loop reads CASSLARGWSPLHF. Here the CDR3 DNA reads TGTGCCAGCAGCTTAGCGCGGGGGTGGTCACCCCTCCACTTT. This chain joins TRBV7-9 and TRBJ1-6; D perhaps matches TRBD1 (5 bases). Trimming took 0 bases from V and 10 from J, leaving 10 bases between them. This CDR3 contains 14 residues. The germline gives CDR1 SEHNR, CDR2 FQNEAQ (reference sequence).

V gene TRBV5-1 combines with J gene TRBJ2-6; 11 bases map to TRBD1. Germline-derived CDR1 and CDR2 are SGHRS and YFSETQ. CDR3 length equals 18 residues. V trimming: 5 bases; J trimming: 4 bases; junction bases outside the gene matches: 11. CDR3 nucleotide sequence: TGCGCCAGCAGTCCCCCCGGGACAGGGGGTGCGGGGGCCAACGTCCTGACTTTC. It codes for CASSPPGTGGAGANVLTF.

This clonotype was seen a few times. The rearrangement links TRBV10-3 to TRBJ2-1; 16 bases line up with TRBD2. The germline V gene has CDR1 ENHRY and CDR2 SYGVKD. This CDR3 region has 18 residues. Trimming at V came to 6 bases and at J to 2 bases, leaving 7 bases not matched to a gene. CDR3 bases: TGTGCCATCAGGGCCGGGACTAGCGGGAGGGCCGCCTACAATGAGCAGTTCTTC. Protein sequence: CAIRAGTSGRAAYNEQFF.

This clonotype was detected only a few times. Here the CDR3 reads CSALEEGLAALSETQYF. DNA of the CDR3: TGCAGTGCTCTAGAGGAGGGGCTAGCGGCCCTATCGGAGACCCAGTACTTC. This chain uses TRBV20-1 with TRBJ2-5; 7 bases align to TRBD2. V gave up 5 bases and J gave up 5 bases; unmatched junction bases: 20. In germline, CDR1 is DFQATT, CDR2 SNEGSKA (reference sequence). The CDR3 is made up of 17 amino acids.

In this sample, this clonotype turned up a few times. The genes are TRBV4-1 and TRBJ2-4; D ambiguous. The ends were cut back, 3 bases at V and 0 bases at J, with 3 bases in the middle. CDR1 MGHRA and CDR2 YSYEKL come from the germline V gene. This CDR3 is 13 amino acids long. The CDR3 DNA is TGCGCCAGCAGCCAGATAGCCAAAAACATTCAGTACTTC. Its protein product is CASSQIAKNIQYF.

The chain recombines TRBV5-1 with TRBJ2-1; D gene ambiguous. Germline lookup yields CDR1 SGHRS and CDR2 YFSETQ. The CDR3 has 16 residues. V was trimmed by 0 bases and J by 1 base, leaving 11 bases between them. CDR3 in DNA: TGCGCCAGCAGCTTGGGAGGTCAGACGTCCTACAATGAGCAGTTCTTC. It specifies CASSLGGQTSYNEQFF.

There are many counts of this clonotype. The chain employs TRBV7-2 and TRBJ1-5, with D unresolved. Trimming took 1 base from V and 0 from J, leaving 7 bases between them. Germline V gives CDR1 SGHTA, CDR2 FQGNSA. The CDR3 spans 15 residues. The DNA for the CDR3 is TGTGCCAGCAGCTTAGGCAGGAGTAGCAATCAGCCCCAGCATTTT. Its protein product is CASSLGRSSNQPQHF.

This clonotype was seen a handful of times. The chain joins TRBV20-1 to TRBJ2-7, with D possibly called TRBD1 or TRBD2 (5 bases each). The germline gives CDR1 DFQATT, CDR2 SNEGSKA (reference sequence). The CDR3 is 13 amino acids. V was pared by 5 bases and J by 7 bases, with 18 bases between. CDR3 protein: CSASWGKVEEQYF. CDR3 nucleotides: TGCAGTGCTTCTTGGGGGAAGGTGGAAGAGCAGTACTTC.

This chain joins TRBV6-1 and TRBJ1-6, with 9 nucleotides matching TRBD1. The junction had 7 bases not matched to a gene; V was cut back by 7 bases and J by 6 bases. This CDR3 has 15 amino acids. CDR1 and CDR2 from the germline V gene are MNHNS and SASEGT. DNA for the CDR3: TGTGCCAGCACCGAACAGGGGGCTGGTAATTCACCCCTCCACTTT. Translating gives CASTEQGAGNSPLHF.

The V gene is TRBV3-1, the J gene TRBJ2-1, with TRBD2 matching over 15 bases. V lost 4 bases and J lost 3; bases outside the gene matches: 10. The CDR3 runs to 19 residues. Germline values: CDR1 LGHDT, CDR2 YNNKEL (reference sequence). This CDR3 reads CASSPRWTSGRDHYNEQFF. In DNA, the CDR3 is TGTGCCAGCAGCCCCCGGTGGACTAGCGGGAGGGACCACTACAATGAGCAGTTCTTC.

The chain recombines TRBV13 with TRBJ2-5, with D unresolved. Deletions cut 2 bases from V and 5 bases from J, with 15 bases between. CDR1 is PRHDT and CDR2 is FYEKMQ in the germline V gene (reference sequence). The CDR3 runs to 15 residues. This CDR3 is CASSLTPERKETQYF. Here the CDR3 DNA reads TGTGCCAGCAGCTTAACCCCCGAACGAAAGGAGACCCAGTACTTC.

The table lists this clonotype with a few counts. CDR3 residues: CSAEALGTSNYGYTF. The CDR3 DNA is TGCAGTGCTGAAGCTTTAGGGACCTCTAACTATGGCTACACCTTC. This chain connects TRBV20-1 to TRBJ1-2, with D maybe TRBD1 (5 bases). Trimming pared 5 bases from V and 0 bases from J, leaving 16 bases between. The CDR3 totals 15 residues. Germline assignment: CDR1 DFQATT and CDR2 SNEGSKA (reference sequence).

The gene calls are TRBV12-3 or TRBV12-4 and TRBJ2-5, with 7 bases aligning to TRBD2. Trimming cost V 5 bases and J 0 bases; bases outside gene matches: 9. The CDR3 has 16 amino acids. CDR3 residues: CASSPTGGRHQETQYF. CDR3 sequence (DNA): TGTGCCAGCAGTCCCACGGGGGGACGGCACCAAGAGACCCAGTACTTC.

V and J are TRBV5-6 and TRBJ2-7; D uncertain. Germline V lookup: CDR1 SGHDT, CDR2 YYEEEE. The CDR3 runs 15 residues. V was clipped by 0 bases and J by 0 bases, with 10 bases between them. The CDR3 DNA sequence: TGTGCCAGCAGCTTGGGGGCAGCCTTCTCCTACGAGCAGTACTTC. This encodes CASSLGAAFSYEQYF.

This clonotype turned up a few times. The chain employs TRBV18 and TRBJ2-3; 8 bases line up with TRBD1. The germline V gene encodes CDR1 KGHSH and CDR2 LQKENI. The CDR3 runs 15 residues. J lost 4 bases, V lost 3 bases, and 6 bases had no gene match. The CDR3 DNA follows: TGTGCCAGCTCACCCGACAGGGGCGCTCCAGATACGCAGTATTTT. Its translation is CASSPDRGAPDTQYF.

CDR3 coding DNA: TGTGCCAGCACCAATTCTAGGGGCAGAGTTAATGAAAAACTGTTTTTT. Residues: CASTNSRGRVNEKLFF. The gene calls are TRBV11-2 and TRBJ1-4, with TRBD1 as a possible D gene (5 bases). The CDR3 covers 16 residues. From germline, CDR1 is SGHAT and CDR2 FQNNGV. Trimming cost V 7 bases and J 4 bases, with 19 bases left between them.

This clonotype was picked up a small number of times. The rearrangement joins TRBV5-1 to TRBJ2-3; D ambiguous. Germline values: CDR1 SGHRS, CDR2 YFSETQ. Trimming left V 5 bases short and J 5 bases short, with 9 bases between. CDR3 length equals 12 residues. Here the CDR3 DNA reads TGCGCCAGCAGTGTCGCTCAAGATACGCAGTATTTT. Its translation: CASSVAQDTQYF.

V is TRBV20-1 and J is TRBJ1-6; no definite D call. This CDR3 has 13 amino acids. V was cut by 7 bases and J by 0 bases, with 7 bases left in between. Germline V gives CDR1 DFQATT, CDR2 SNEGSKA (reference sequence). The CDR3 loop reads CSDSSSYNSPLHF. As DNA, the CDR3 is TGCAGTGACTCGAGCTCCTATAATTCACCCCTCCACTTT.

This chain connects TRBV4-3 to TRBJ2-7; perhaps TRBD1 as D (7 bases). The germline V gene encodes CDR1 LGHNA and CDR2 YSLEER. The CDR3 has 19 residues. Deletions cut 2 bases from V and 3 bases from J, with 26 bases between. CDR3 region: CASSQFPSHGDREDYEQYF. CDR3 nucleotide sequence: TGCGCCAGCAGCCAATTTCCAAGTCATGGAGACAGGGAGGACTACGAGCAGTACTTC.

V usage is TRBV6-1 and J usage is TRBJ1-1, with D hard to call. Deletions cut 6 bases from V and 2 bases from J, with 13 bases between. The germline gives CDR1 MNHNS, CDR2 SASEGT. The CDR3 extends over 14 amino acids. The CDR3 reads CASSRRAPNTEAFF. CDR3 bases: TGTGCCAGCAGCCGACGGGCGCCAAACACTGAAGCTTTCTTT.

This chain links TRBV19 with TRBJ1-5; weak D call: TRBD1 (5 bases). Trimming stripped 11 bases from V and 7 bases from J, with 15 bases between. Germline V gene lookup returns CDR1 LNHDA and CDR2 SQIVND (reference sequence). The length of the CDR3 is 12 residues. CDR3 coding DNA: TGTGCCTGCAGAGGGGTTGGACAGCCCCAGCATTTT. This translates into CACRGVGQPQHF.

V gene TRBV12-3 or TRBV12-4 combines with J gene TRBJ1-2; 7 nucleotides line up with TRBD1. J gave up 5 bases and V 7 bases, and 7 bases lay outside the gene matches. CDR3 length: 13 amino acids. The CDR3 DNA follows: TGTGCCAGCAAGCAGACAGGGAGATATGGCTACACCTTC. Translated, it gives CASKQTGRYGYTF.

This clonotype has a count of ten or more. The chain employs TRBV20-1 and TRBJ2-5; no clear D gene. The CDR3 is made up of 13 amino acids. Germline loops: CDR1 DFQATT, CDR2 SNEGSKA (reference sequence). Trimming left V 4 bases short and J 2 bases short, with 11 bases between. CDR3 sequence: CSANPGRQETQYF. Here the CDR3 DNA reads TGCAGTGCTAACCCCGGACGACAAGAGACCCAGTACTTC.

In this sample, this clonotype turned up a few times. The chain links TRBV5-1 to TRBJ2-7, with a possible D match to TRBD2 (5 bases). This CDR3 region has 13 residues. Germline CDR1 and CDR2: SGHRS and YFSETQ. V lost 0 bases to trimming and J lost 7 bases, with 11 bases between them. The CDR3 region has the DNA TGCGCCAGCAGCTTGGAACCGGACTGGGAGCAGTACTTC. It is translated as CASSLEPDWEQYF.